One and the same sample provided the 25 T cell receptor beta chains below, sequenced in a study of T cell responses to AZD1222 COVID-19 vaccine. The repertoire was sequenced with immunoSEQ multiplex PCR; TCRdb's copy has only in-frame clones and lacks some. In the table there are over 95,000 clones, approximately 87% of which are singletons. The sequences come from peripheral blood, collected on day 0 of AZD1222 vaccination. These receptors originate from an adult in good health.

CDR3 bases: TGTGCCAGCAGCTTACGGGCCGAACTAAATAATTCACCCCTCCACTTT. Translating gives CASSLRAELNNSPLHF. J is TRBJ1-6 and V is TRBV11-2; D is undetermined. Trimming left V 2 bases short and J 5 bases short, with 13 bases between. Per the germline V gene, CDR1 is SGHAT and CDR2 is FQNNGV. This CDR3 has 16 amino acids.

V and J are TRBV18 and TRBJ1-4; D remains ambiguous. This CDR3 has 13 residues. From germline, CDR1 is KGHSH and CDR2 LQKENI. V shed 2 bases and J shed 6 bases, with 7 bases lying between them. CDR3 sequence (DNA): TGTGCCAGCTCACCATTGGAGGATGAAAAACTGTTTTTT. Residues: CASSPLEDEKLFF.

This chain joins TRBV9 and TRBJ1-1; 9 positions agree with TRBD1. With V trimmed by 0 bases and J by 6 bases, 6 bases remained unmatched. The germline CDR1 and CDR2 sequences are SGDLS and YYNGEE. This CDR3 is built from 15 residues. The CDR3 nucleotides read TGTGCCAGCAGCGTAGTGGGGACAGGGTTCGCTGAAGCTTTCTTT. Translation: CASSVVGTGFAEAFF.

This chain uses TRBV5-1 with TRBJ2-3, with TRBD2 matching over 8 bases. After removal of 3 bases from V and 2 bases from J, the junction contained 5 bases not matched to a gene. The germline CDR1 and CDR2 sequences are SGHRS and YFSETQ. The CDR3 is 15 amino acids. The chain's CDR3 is CASSSGGLATDTQYF. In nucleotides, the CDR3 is TGCGCCAGCAGCTCGGGGGGGCTAGCCACAGATACGCAGTATTTT.

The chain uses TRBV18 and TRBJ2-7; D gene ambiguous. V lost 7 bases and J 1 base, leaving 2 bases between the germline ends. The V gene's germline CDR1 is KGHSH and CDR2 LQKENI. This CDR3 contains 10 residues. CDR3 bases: TGTGCCAGCTTATCCTACGAGCAGTACTTC. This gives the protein CASLSYEQYF. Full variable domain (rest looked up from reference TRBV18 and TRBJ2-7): NAGVMQNPRHLVRRRGQEARLRCSPMKGHSHVYWYRQLPEEGLKFMVYLQKENIIDESGMPKERFSAEFPKEGPSILRIQQVVRGDSAAYFCASLSYEQYFGPGTRLTVT.

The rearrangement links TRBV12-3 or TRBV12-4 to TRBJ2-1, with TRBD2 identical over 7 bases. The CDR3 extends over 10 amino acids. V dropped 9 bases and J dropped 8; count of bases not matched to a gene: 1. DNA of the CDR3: TGTGCCAGGACTAGCTATGAGCAGTTCTTC. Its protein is CARTSYEQFF.

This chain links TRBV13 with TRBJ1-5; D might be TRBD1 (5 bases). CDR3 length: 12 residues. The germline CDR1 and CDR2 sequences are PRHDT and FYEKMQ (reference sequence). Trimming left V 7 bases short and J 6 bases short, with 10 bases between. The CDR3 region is CASTIGGQPQHF. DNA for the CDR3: TGTGCCAGCACCATCGGGGGTCAGCCCCAGCATTTT.

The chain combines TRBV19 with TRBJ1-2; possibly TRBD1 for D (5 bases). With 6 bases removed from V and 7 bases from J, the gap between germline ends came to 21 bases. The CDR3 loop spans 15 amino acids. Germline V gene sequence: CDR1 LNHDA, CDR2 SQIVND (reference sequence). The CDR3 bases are TGTGCCAGTAGAGACCCAAGGCTGGGGGGATCTGGCTACACCTTC. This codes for CASRDPRLGGSGYTF.

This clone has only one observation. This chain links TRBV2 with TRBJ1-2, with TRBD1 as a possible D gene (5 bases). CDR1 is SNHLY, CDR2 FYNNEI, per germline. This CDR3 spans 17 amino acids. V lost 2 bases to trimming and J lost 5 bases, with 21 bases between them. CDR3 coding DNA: TGTGCCAGCAGTGAAAGTGACAGTCAACTAAGAGAGTATGGCTACACCTTC. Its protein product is CASSESDSQLREYGYTF.

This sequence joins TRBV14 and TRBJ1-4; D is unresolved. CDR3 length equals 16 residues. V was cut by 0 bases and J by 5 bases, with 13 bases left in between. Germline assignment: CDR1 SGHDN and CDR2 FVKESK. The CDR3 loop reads CASSQDEARLNEKLFF. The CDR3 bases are TGTGCCAGCAGCCAAGATGAGGCCAGGCTAAATGAAAAACTGTTTTTT.

The CDR3 DNA sequence: TGCGCCAGCAGGGCCAGCGGGAGCGGTCAAGAGACCCAGTACTTC. Its protein is CASRASGSGQETQYF. The V and J genes are TRBV4-1 and TRBJ2-5; 8 nucleotides align to TRBD2. Trimming at V came to 6 bases and at J to 2 bases, leaving 8 bases not matched to a gene. Per germline, CDR1 MGHRA and CDR2 YSYEKL. There are 15 residues in the CDR3.

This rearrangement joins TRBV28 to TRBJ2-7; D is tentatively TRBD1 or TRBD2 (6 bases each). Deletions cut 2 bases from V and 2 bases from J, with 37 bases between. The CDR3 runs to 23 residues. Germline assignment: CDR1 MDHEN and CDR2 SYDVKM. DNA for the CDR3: TGTGCCAGCAGTTTAGAGCCCGCGGACTGGGGGGCTAGCTCCCTGAGTAATACCTACGAGCAGTACTTC. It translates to CASSLEPADWGASSLSNTYEQYF.

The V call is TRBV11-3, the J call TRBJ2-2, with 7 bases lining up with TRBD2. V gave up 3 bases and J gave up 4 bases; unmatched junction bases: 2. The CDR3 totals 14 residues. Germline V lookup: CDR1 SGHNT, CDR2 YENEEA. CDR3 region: CASSFRGGTGELFF. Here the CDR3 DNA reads TGTGCCAGCAGCTTCCGCGGGGGCACCGGGGAGCTGTTTTTT. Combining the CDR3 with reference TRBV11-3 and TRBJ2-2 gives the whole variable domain EAGVVQSPRYKIIEKKQPVAFWCNPISGHNTLYWYLQNLGQGPELLIRYENEEAVDDSQLPKDRFSAERLKGVDSTLKIQPAELGDSAVYLCASSFRGGTGELFFGEGSRLTVL.

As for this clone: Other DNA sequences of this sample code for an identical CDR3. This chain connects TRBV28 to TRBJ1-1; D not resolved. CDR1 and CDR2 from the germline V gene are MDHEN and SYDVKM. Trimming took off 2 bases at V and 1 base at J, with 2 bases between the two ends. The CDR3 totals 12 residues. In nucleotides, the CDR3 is TGTGCCAGCAGTTTAGGGAACACTGAAGCTTTCTTT. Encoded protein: CASSLGNTEAFF.

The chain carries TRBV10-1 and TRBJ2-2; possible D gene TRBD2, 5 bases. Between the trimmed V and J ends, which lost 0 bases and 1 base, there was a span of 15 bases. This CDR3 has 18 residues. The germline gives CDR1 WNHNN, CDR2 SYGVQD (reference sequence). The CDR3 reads CASSESFSGWGNTGELFF. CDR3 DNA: TGCGCCAGCAGTGAGTCGTTCAGCGGTTGGGGGAACACCGGGGAGCTGTTTTTT.

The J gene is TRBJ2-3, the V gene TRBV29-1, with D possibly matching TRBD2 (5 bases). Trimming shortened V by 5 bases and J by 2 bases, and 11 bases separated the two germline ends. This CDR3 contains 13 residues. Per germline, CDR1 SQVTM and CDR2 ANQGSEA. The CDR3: CSVTTRYTDTQYF. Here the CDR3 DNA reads TGCAGCGTTACTACTAGGTACACAGATACGCAGTATTTT.

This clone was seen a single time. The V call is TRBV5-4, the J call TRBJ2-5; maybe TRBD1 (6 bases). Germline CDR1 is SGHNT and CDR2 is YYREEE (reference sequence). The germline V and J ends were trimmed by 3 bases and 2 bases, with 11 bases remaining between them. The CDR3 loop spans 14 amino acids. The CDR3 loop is CASSSGQKQETQYF. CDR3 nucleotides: TGTGCCAGCAGCTCAGGACAGAAACAAGAGACCCAGTACTTC.

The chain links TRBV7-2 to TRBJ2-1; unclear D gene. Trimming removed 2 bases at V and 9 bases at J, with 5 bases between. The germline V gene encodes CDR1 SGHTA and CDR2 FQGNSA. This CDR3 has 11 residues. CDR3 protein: CASSLTSEQFF. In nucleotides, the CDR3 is TGTGCCAGCAGCTTAACCAGTGAGCAGTTCTTC.

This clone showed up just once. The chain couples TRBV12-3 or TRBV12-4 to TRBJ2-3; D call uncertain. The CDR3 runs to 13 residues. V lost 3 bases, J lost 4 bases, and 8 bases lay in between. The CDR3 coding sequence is TGTGCCAGCAGTTTTCGTAACGCAGATACGCAGTATTTT. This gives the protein CASSFRNADTQYF.

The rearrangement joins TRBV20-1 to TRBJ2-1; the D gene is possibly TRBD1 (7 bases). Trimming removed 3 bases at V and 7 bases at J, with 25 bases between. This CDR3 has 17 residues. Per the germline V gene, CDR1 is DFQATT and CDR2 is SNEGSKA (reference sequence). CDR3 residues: CSASDLTGGPGGNEQFF. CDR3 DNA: TGCAGTGCTAGTGATTTGACCGGGGGACCAGGGGGGAATGAGCAGTTCTTC.

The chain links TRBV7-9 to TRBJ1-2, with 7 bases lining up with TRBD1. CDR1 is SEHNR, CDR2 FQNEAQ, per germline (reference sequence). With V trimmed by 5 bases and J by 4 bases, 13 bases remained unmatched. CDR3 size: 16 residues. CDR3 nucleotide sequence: TGTGCCAGCAGCCATAGACAAAGGCGGGACAGCTATGGCTACACCTTC. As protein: CASSHRQRRDSYGYTF.

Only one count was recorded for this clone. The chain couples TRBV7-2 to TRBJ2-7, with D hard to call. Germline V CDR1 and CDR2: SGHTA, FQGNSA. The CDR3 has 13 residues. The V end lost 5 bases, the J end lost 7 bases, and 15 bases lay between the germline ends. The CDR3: CASSPRVRLEQYF. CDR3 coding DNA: TGTGCCAGCAGCCCTAGAGTACGTCTTGAGCAGTACTTC.

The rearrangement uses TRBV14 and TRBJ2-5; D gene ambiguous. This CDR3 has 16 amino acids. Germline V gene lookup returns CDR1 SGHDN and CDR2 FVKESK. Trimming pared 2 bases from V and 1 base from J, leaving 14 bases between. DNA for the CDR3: TGTGCCAGCAGCCAAATCCAGTACGGACGCCAAGAGACCCAGTACTTC. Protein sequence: CASSQIQYGRQETQYF.

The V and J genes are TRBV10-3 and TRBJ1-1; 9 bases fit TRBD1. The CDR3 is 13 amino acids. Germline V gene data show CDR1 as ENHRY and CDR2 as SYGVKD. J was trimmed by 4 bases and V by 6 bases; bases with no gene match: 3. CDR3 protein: CAIRGQGITEAFF. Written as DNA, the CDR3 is TGTGCCATCAGGGGACAGGGAATCACTGAAGCTTTCTTT.

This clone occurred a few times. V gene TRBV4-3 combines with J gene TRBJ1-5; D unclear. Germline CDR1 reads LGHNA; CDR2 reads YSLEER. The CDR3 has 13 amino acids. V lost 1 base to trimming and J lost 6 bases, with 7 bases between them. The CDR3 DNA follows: TGCGCCAGCAGCCAAGGTATTAGTCAGCCCCAGCATTTT. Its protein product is CASSQGISQPQHF.